This TCR beta chain was retrieved from a study of T cells after yellow fever vaccination. This clonotype came up many times. In TCRdb, the 5' RACE reads were re-called with MiXCR into one record per CDR3 protein. The sample carries about 340,000 distinct CDR3 sequences, under 15% recorded once. After removal of 6 bases from V and 1 base from J, the junction contained 11 bases not matched to a gene. CDR1 and CDR2 from the germline V gene are MRHNA and SNTAGT. This CDR3 contains 16 residues. This rearrangement joins TRBV6-4 to TRBJ1-1; 7 positions agree with TRBD1. Material: CD4+ T cells sorted from PBMCs, obtained 15 days after the yellow fever booster vaccination. The source is a man aged 18 to 35 who received the YFV17D yellow fever vaccine. The CDR3 sequence: CASRTQDRQGNTEAFF. The CDR3 region has the DNA TGTGCCAGCAGGACCCAGGACAGGCAGGGGAACACTGAAGCTTTCTTT.